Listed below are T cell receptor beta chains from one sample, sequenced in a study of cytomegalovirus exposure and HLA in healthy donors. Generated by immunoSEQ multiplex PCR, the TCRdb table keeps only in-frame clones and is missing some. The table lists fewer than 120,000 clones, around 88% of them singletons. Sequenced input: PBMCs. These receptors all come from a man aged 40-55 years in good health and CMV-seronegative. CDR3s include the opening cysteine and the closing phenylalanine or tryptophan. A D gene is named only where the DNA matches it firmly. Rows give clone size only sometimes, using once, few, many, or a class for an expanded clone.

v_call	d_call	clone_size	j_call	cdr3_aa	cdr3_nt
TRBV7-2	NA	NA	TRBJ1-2	CASSLVGGYGYTF	TGTGCCAGCAGCTTAGTAGGGGGCTATGGCTACACCTTC
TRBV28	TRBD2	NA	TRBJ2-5	CASSWAGGEETQYF	TGTGCCAGCAGTTGGGCGGGGGGGGAAGAGACCCAGTACTTC
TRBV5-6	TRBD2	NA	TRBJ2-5	CASSFRTSGGQETQYF	TGTGCCAGCAGCTTCAGAACTAGCGGGGGACAAGAGACCCAGTACTTC
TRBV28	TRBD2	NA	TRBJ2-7	CASSSPWTSGGYEQYF	TGTGCCAGCAGTTCGCCCTGGACTAGCGGGGGCTACGAGCAGTACTTC
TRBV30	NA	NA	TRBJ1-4	CAWRGRGKNEKLFF	TGTGCCTGGAGAGGGCGAGGGAAGAATGAAAAACTGTTTTTT
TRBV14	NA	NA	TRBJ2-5	CASSQDLGSALTGETQYF	TGTGCCAGCAGCCAAGATCTTGGTAGCGCCCTTACGGGGGAGACCCAGTACTTC
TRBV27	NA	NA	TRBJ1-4	CASSLKGGKGEKLFF	TGTGCCAGCAGTTTAAAGGGAGGCAAGGGTGAAAAACTGTTTTTT
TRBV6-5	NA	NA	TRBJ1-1	CASTRGGMDTEAFF	TGTGCCAGCACGCGCGGGGGCATGGACACTGAAGCTTTCTTT
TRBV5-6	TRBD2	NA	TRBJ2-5	CASSFWRGIQETQYF	TGTGCCAGCAGCTTTTGGCGGGGGATTCAAGAGACCCAGTACTTC
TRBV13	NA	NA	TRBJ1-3	CASSLVDNSGNTIYF	TGTGCCAGCAGCTTAGTGGACAACTCTGGAAACACCATATATTTT
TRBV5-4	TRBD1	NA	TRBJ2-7	CASSLGQGFGEQYF	TGTGCCAGCAGCTTAGGACAGGGCTTTGGCGAGCAGTACTTC
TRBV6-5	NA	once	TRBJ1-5	CATGGEARNRPQHF	TGTGCCACCGGGGGTGAGGCGAGGAATCGGCCCCAGCATTTT
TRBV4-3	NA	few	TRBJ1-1	CASSQDSGLNTEAFF	TGCGCCAGCAGCCAAGATTCAGGGCTGAACACTGAAGCTTTCTTT
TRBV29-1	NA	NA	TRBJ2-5	CSATAGETQYF	TGCAGCGCCACGGCGGGAGAGACCCAGTACTTC
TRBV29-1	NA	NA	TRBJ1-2	CSALGEGDTNYGYTF	TGCAGCGCATTAGGTGAAGGGGACACTAACTATGGCTACACCTTC
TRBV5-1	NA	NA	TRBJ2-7	CASGEAGSNEQYF	TGCGCCAGCGGGGAGGCAGGGTCCAACGAGCAGTACTTC
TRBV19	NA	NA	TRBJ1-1	CASSIGGQNTEAFF	TGTGCCAGTAGTATAGGGGGACAGAACACTGAAGCTTTCTTT
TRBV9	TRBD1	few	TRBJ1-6	CASSPRTGAFGDSPLHF	TGTGCCAGCAGCCCGAGAACAGGGGCTTTCGGGGATTCACCCCTCCACTTT
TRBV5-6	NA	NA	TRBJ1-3	CASTPYGGNTIYF	TGTGCCAGCACCCCTTACGGTGGAAACACCATATATTTT
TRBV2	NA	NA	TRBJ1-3	CASSLQETSGNTIYF	TGTGCCAGCAGTTTACAGGAGACCTCTGGAAACACCATATATTTT
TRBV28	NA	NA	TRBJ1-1	CASSFGGRWAFF	TGTGCCAGCAGTTTCGGCGGTCGATGGGCTTTCTTT
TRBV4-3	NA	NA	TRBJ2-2	CASSQVGPGGLTGELFF	TGCGCCAGCAGCCAAGTGGGCCCCGGGGGGCTCACCGGGGAGCTGTTTTTT
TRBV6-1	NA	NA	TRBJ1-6	CASSDLGERGSLHF	TGTGCCAGCAGTGATCTCGGTGAAAGGGGATCTCTCCACTTT
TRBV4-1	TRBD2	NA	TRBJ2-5	CASSQVASAGEGETQYF	TGCGCCAGCAGCCAAGTTGCTTCCGCGGGGGAGGGAGAGACCCAGTACTTC
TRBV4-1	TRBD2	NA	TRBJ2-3	CASSQGAGGSNTQYF	TGCGCCAGCAGCCAAGGTGCGGGGGGGTCAAATACGCAGTATTTT
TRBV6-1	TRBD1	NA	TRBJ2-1	CASSARTGVNEQFF	TGTGCCAGCAGTGCGAGGACAGGGGTCAATGAGCAGTTCTTC
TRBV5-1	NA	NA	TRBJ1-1	CASSLSGGGGTEAFF	TGCGCCAGCAGCTTGTCGGGGGGTGGGGGCACTGAAGCTTTCTTT
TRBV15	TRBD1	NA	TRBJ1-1	CATTRGRDRGENTEAFF	TGTGCCACCACCCGCGGGCGGGACAGGGGCGAGAACACTGAAGCTTTCTTT
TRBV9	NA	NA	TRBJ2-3	CASSVNPSGTQYF	TGTGCCAGCAGCGTCAACCCCTCGGGGACGCAGTATTTT
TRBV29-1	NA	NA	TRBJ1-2	CSGSGEGYGYTF	TGCAGCGGATCAGGGGAGGGGTATGGCTACACCTTC
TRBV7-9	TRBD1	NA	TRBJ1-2	CASSLRGTGDGYTF	TGTGCCAGCAGCTTAAGGGGGACAGGGGACGGCTACACCTTC
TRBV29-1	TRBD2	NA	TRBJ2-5	CSVELRGGTQYF	TGCAGCGTTGAATTGCGGGGGGGGACCCAGTACTTC
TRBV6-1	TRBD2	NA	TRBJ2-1	CASRRASGDNNEQFF	TGTGCCAGCAGGAGGGCTAGCGGGGACAACAATGAGCAGTTCTTC
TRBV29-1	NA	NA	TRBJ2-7	CSPVFYEQYF	TGCAGCCCCGTTTTTTACGAGCAGTACTTC
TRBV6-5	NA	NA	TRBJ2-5	CASSLLFGGQETQYF	TGTGCCAGCAGCCTTTTGTTCGGGGGCCAAGAGACCCAGTACTTC
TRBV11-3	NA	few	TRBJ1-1	CASSREYDSEAFF	TGTGCCAGCAGCAGGGAGTATGATTCTGAAGCTTTCTTT
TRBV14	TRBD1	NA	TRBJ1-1	CASSQDLATGGTEAFF	TGTGCCAGCAGCCAAGACTTAGCGACAGGGGGCACTGAAGCTTTCTTT
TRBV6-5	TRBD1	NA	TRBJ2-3	CASSLDRVKDTQYF	TGTGCCAGCAGCCTAGACAGGGTGAAAGATACGCAGTATTTT
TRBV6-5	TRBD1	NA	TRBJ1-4	CASSIGTGREKLFF	TGTGCCAGCAGTATCGGGACAGGGAGGGAAAAACTGTTTTTT
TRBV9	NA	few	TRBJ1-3	CASSVTDSGNTIYF	TGTGCCAGCAGCGTCACTGACTCTGGAAACACCATATATTTT
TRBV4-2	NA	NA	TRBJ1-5	CASSQDQGYSNQPQHF	TGTGCCAGCAGCCAAGATCAGGGTTATAGCAATCAGCCCCAGCATTTT
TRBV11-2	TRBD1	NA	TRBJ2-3	CASSLFGTGDTQYF	TGTGCCAGCAGCTTATTTGGGACAGGAGATACGCAGTATTTT